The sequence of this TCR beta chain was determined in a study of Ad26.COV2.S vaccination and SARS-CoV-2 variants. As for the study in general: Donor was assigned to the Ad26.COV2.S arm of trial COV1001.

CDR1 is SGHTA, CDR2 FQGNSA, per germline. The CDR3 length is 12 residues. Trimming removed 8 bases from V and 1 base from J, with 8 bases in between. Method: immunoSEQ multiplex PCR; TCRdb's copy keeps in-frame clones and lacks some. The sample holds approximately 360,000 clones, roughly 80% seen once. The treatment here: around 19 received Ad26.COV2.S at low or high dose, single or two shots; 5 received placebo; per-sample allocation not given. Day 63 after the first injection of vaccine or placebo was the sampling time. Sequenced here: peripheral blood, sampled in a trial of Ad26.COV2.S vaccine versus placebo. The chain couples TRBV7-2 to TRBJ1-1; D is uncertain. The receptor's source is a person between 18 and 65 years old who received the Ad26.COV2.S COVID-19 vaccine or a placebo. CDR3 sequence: CASRGSNTEAFF. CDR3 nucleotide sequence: TGTGCCAGCCGGGGATCGAACACTGAAGCTTTCTTT.